These 22 T cell receptor beta chains originate from one sample sequenced in a study of OX40 agonist ivuxolimab in advanced cancers. Sequencing used immunoSEQ multiplex PCR; TCRdb keeps in-frame clones, though not all of them. The sample has around 29,000 clones; less than 90% are singletons. Sequenced material: CD4+ or CD8+ T cells sorted from blood, taken in a trial of the OX40 agonist ivuxolimab. These receptor sequences come from an adult with an advanced solid tumor such as melanoma, head and neck, liver or kidney cancer.

V is TRBV5-4 and J is TRBJ2-5; 10 bases match TRBD2. Germline values: CDR1 SGHNT, CDR2 YYREEE (reference sequence). This CDR3 spans 18 amino acids. Unmatched junction bases numbered 11, after V lost 1 base and J lost 2 bases. The CDR3 loop is CASSLKGVAGGWQETQYF. DNA of the CDR3: TGTGCCAGCAGCTTGAAGGGAGTAGCGGGGGGATGGCAAGAGACCCAGTACTTC.

This rearrangement joins TRBV2 to TRBJ1-1; D gene unclear. Trimming shortened V by 2 bases and J by 1 base, and 8 bases separated the two germline ends. From germline, CDR1 is SNHLY and CDR2 FYNNEI. The CDR3 has 14 residues. DNA of the CDR3: TGTGCCAGCAGTGAAAGTCGTAGGAACACTGAAGCTTTCTTT. Translated, it gives CASSESRRNTEAFF.

The chain uses TRBV29-1 and TRBJ2-1, with D uncertain. V was clipped by 0 bases and J by 9 bases, with 3 bases between them. The germline V gene has CDR1 SQVTM and CDR2 ANQGSEA. The CDR3 spans 10 residues. The CDR3 spells CSVEDSEQFF. CDR3 coding DNA: TGCAGCGTTGAAGATAGTGAGCAGTTCTTC.

This clone was observed a single time. The rearrangement links TRBV9 to TRBJ2-3; TRBD1 matches at 7 bases. Germline CDR1 and CDR2: SGDLS and YYNGEE. V was pared by 1 base and J by 3 bases, with 5 bases of the junction left unmatched. There are 15 residues in the CDR3. The CDR3 bases are TGTGCCAGCAGCGTAACGGCAGGGGGTACAGATACGCAGTATTTT. It codes for CASSVTAGGTDTQYF.

The CDR3 region is CARSLVGELNTEAFF. CDR3 bases: TGTGCCAGAAGCTTGGTCGGCGAATTGAACACTGAAGCTTTCTTT. J is TRBJ1-1 and V is TRBV5-3, with unresolved D. TRBV5-3 is placed among ORFs of uncertain function. The CDR3 contains 15 residues. Between the trimmed V and J ends, which lost 0 bases and 0 bases, there was a span of 9 bases.

The DNA for the CDR3 is TGTGCCAGCAGTTTATTAGGTCTAGCGGCCATTAGCTCCTACAATGAGCAGTTCTTC. The encoded protein is CASSLLGLAAISSYNEQFF. V and J are TRBV28 and TRBJ2-1; 7 bases are shared with TRBD2. Trimming took 1 base from V and 0 from J; bases not matched to a gene: 12. CDR1 and CDR2 from the germline V gene are MDHEN and SYDVKM. This CDR3 contains 19 residues.

The chain combines TRBV27 with TRBJ2-4, with 8 bases identical to TRBD1. CDR1 and CDR2 (germline): MNHEY, SMNVEV (reference sequence). The CDR3 contains 15 residues. J gave up 0 bases and V 6 bases, and 4 bases lay outside the gene matches. CDR3 DNA: TGTGCCAGCAGCCAGGGGGCGGGAGCCAAAAACATTCAGTACTTC. Protein sequence: CASSQGAGAKNIQYF.

V gene TRBV11-1 combines with J gene TRBJ1-1; tentatively, D is TRBD1 (5 bases). V gave up 2 bases and J gave up 2 bases, with 15 bases separating them. Germline CDR1 and CDR2: SGHAT and FQDESV (reference sequence). The CDR3 contains 16 residues. CDR3 sequence reads: CASSLFNLGVNTEAFF. The DNA of the CDR3 is TGTGCCAGCAGCTTATTTAACTTAGGGGTAAACACTGAAGCTTTCTTT.

The J gene is TRBJ1-2, the V gene TRBV27; 7 bases align to TRBD1. J gave up 3 bases and V 5 bases, and 6 bases lay outside the gene matches. CDR3 length: 14 amino acids. The germline gives CDR1 MNHEY, CDR2 SMNVEV (reference sequence). The CDR3 here is CASSPKQGYYGYTF. DNA of the CDR3: TGTGCCAGCAGTCCAAAACAGGGGTACTATGGCTACACCTTC.

The V call is TRBV6-1, the J call TRBJ2-7, with 13 bases matching TRBD2. Germline V CDR1 and CDR2: MNHNS, SASEGT. This CDR3 contains 15 residues. The trim removed 7 bases at V and 4 bases at J, leaving 7 bases unmatched. The CDR3 nucleotides are TGTGCCAGCAAGCATGGGACTAGCGGGGAATACGAGCAGTACTTC. It encodes CASKHGTSGEYEQYF.

This CDR3 reads CASSLWAISGGGTQYF. The CDR3 DNA follows: TGTGCCAGCAGTTTATGGGCAATTAGCGGTGGCGGGACCCAGTACTTC. The V and J genes are TRBV28 and TRBJ2-5; perhaps TRBD2 as D (6 bases). The CDR3 length is 16 residues. CDR1 and CDR2 from the germline V gene are MDHEN and SYDVKM. Trimming took 0 bases from V and 7 from J, leaving 18 bases between them.

In DNA, the CDR3 is TGTGCCAGCAGCTGGAAGGGATCCGGGGAGCTGTTTTTT. Its protein product is CASSWKGSGELFF. The J gene is TRBJ2-2, the V gene TRBV7-9, with D unclear. The CDR3 has 13 amino acids. V shed 4 bases and J shed 6 bases, with 9 bases lying between them. Germline V gives CDR1 SEHNR, CDR2 FQNEAQ (reference sequence).

Here the CDR3 DNA reads TGTGCCAGCAGTGACAACAGGGTCGATGGCTACACCTTC. Protein sequence: CASSDNRVDGYTF. The rearrangement uses TRBV6-4 and TRBJ1-2; D possibly corresponds to TRBD1 (6 bases). The CDR3 has 13 residues. The V gene lost 2 bases and the J gene lost 6 bases, with 10 bases spanning the gap. CDR1 and CDR2 from the germline V gene are MRHNA and SNTAGT.

Turning to this clone: Germline is not matched at one junction end, which may reflect a read error. The J gene is TRBJ2-2, the V gene TRBV7-9, with D perhaps TRBD1 or TRBD2 (5 bases each). Germline CDR1 reads SEHNR; CDR2 reads FQNEAQ (reference sequence). The CDR3 consists of 13 residues. The CDR3 nucleotides are TGTGCCAGCAGCGATGGACGGGACGGGCAGCTGTTTTTT. As protein: CASSDGRDGQLFF.

The gene calls are TRBV7-9 and TRBJ1-1; D is possibly TRBD1 (5 bases). Germline values: CDR1 SEHNR, CDR2 FQNEAQ (reference sequence). V lost 8 bases, J lost 4 bases, and 11 bases lay in between. The CDR3 totals 12 residues. CDR3 residues: CASQLGGTEAFF. Here the CDR3 DNA reads TGTGCCAGCCAGCTTGGGGGCACTGAAGCTTTCTTT. Combining the CDR3 with reference TRBV7-9 and TRBJ1-1 gives the whole variable domain DTGVSQNPRHKITKRGQNVTFRCDPISEHNRLYWYRQTLGQGPEFLTYFQNEAQLEKSRLLSDRFSAERPKGSFSTLEIQRTEQGDSAMYLCASQLGGTEAFFGQGTRLTVV.

The chain employs TRBV7-6 and TRBJ1-4; 12 bases map to TRBD1. Germline CDR1 reads SGHVS; CDR2 reads FNYEAQ. This CDR3 is 16 amino acids long. With V trimmed by 5 bases and J by 2 bases, 3 bases remained unmatched. DNA for the CDR3: TGTGCCAGCAGCCCGGGACAGGGGGCCACTAATGAAAAACTGTTTTTT. Amino acids: CASSPGQGATNEKLFF.

CDR3 coding DNA: TGTGCCGCATCCGGGCCCGGGAGCTATGGCTACACCTTC. Translated, it gives CAASGPGSYGYTF. The chain has TRBV6-1 and TRBJ1-2; D not certain. Trimming cost V 11 bases and J 4 bases, with 17 bases left between them. The CDR3 has 13 amino acids. Germline lookup yields CDR1 MNHNS and CDR2 SASEGT.

V and J are TRBV19 and TRBJ2-7; tentative D call: TRBD1 (6 bases). The germline V gene has CDR1 LNHDA and CDR2 SQIVND (reference sequence). The CDR3 has 14 residues. V was cut by 1 base and J by 4 bases, with 11 bases left in between. The CDR3 DNA follows: TGTGCCAGTAGTATAGGGCCAGGGGATTACGAGCAGTACTTC. Translation gives CASSIGPGDYEQYF.

The chain joins TRBV6-6 to TRBJ2-7; D remains ambiguous. Germline CDR1 MNHNY, CDR2 SVGAGI (reference sequence). Trimming took off 0 bases at V and 0 bases at J, with 9 bases between the two ends. This CDR3 comprises 15 residues. The chain's CDR3 is CASSYSNPHSYEQYF. The CDR3 nucleotides are TGTGCCAGCAGTTACTCTAACCCTCACTCCTACGAGCAGTACTTC.

This clone was seen just once. V gene TRBV4-1 combines with J gene TRBJ2-3, with TRBD2 matching over 11 bases. CDR1 is MGHRA and CDR2 is YSYEKL in the germline V gene. Trimming cost V 1 base and J 0 bases; bases outside gene matches: 9. The CDR3 covers 19 residues. The CDR3 protein is CASSQVIAGGLSSTDTQYF. In DNA form, the CDR3 reads TGCGCCAGCAGCCAAGTGATAGCGGGGGGGCTTTCGAGCACAGATACGCAGTATTTT.

The gene calls are TRBV7-6 and TRBJ1-6; TRBD1 agrees at 10 bases. The J segment lost 17 bases and the V segment lost 5 bases, leaving 15 bases of the junction unmatched. The CDR3 consists of 15 residues. Per germline, CDR1 SGHVS and CDR2 FNYEAQ. The CDR3 spells CASSLRRDRGSPVHF. CDR3 DNA sequence: TGTGCCAGCAGCCTCCGCCGGGACAGGGGTTCCCCCGTCCACTTT.

The chain carries TRBV18 and TRBJ2-7, with 8 positions matching TRBD1. V trimming: 0 bases; J trimming: 3 bases; junction bases outside the gene matches: 10. The CDR3 length is 17 residues. CDR1 and CDR2 (germline): KGHSH, LQKENI. The CDR3 reads CASSPPRTGTGVYEQYF. The CDR3 coding sequence is TGTGCCAGCTCACCACCGCGAACCGGGACAGGAGTCTACGAGCAGTACTTC.